These 15 T cell receptor beta chains share one sample of origin, sequenced in a study of T cells in Graves' hyperthyroidism and ophthalmopathy. RNA transcripts were the template for amplifying TCR beta CDR3 regions. The HTBI primer set was used in a first-round RT-PCR of the TCR CDR3. TCRdb reprocessed the multiplex PCR reads with MiXCR, giving one entry per CDR3 protein. The sample yields about 600,000 distinct CDR3 sequences, roughly a sixth seen once. The material sequenced was blood. The receptors originated from a woman in her thirties or forties with Graves' ophthalmopathy.

In its sample, this clonotype was seen many times. This chain joins TRBV3-1 and TRBJ2-1; TRBD2 matches at 8 bases. V was clipped by 5 bases and J by 7 bases; unmatched bases: 10. CDR3 length: 15 amino acids. The germline gives CDR1 LGHDT, CDR2 YNNKEL (reference sequence). In DNA form, the CDR3 reads TGTGCCAGCAGCAGCGGGAGCGGGATGGGGAATGAGCAGTTCTTC. Translated, it gives CASSSGSGMGNEQFF.

The CDR3 protein is CASSPPVTPSPLHF. CDR3 DNA: TGTGCCAGCAGCCCCCCCGTGACTCCCTCACCCCTCCACTTT. J is TRBJ1-6 and V is TRBV11-2; the D is unclear. Germline V lookup: CDR1 SGHAT, CDR2 FQNNGV. The CDR3 is 14 amino acids. V was clipped by 5 bases and J by 10 bases, with 15 bases between them.

The chain employs TRBV27 and TRBJ2-7; TRBD1 matches 9 bases. The junction had 11 bases not matched to a gene; V was cut back by 5 bases and J by 3 bases. CDR1 is MNHEY, CDR2 SMNVEV, per germline (reference sequence). This CDR3 has 16 residues. CDR3 residues: CASSMDSGTGFYEQYF. In DNA form, the CDR3 reads TGTGCCAGCAGTATGGACTCCGGGACAGGGTTCTACGAGCAGTACTTC.

This clonotype was seen a few times. As DNA, the CDR3 is TGCAGTGCGAATACAGGGATGGGAAACTATGGCTACACCTTC. Translating it yields CSANTGMGNYGYTF. The V and J genes are TRBV20-1 and TRBJ1-2; tentatively, D is TRBD1 (6 bases). The CDR3 contains 14 residues. V was trimmed by 6 bases and J by 2 bases, leaving 16 bases between them. CDR1 is DFQATT and CDR2 is SNEGSKA in the germline V gene (reference sequence).

This chain connects TRBV5-1 to TRBJ2-3; a weak D match, TRBD1 (5 bases). Germline CDR1 SGHRS, CDR2 YFSETQ. Trimming removed 2 bases at V and 5 bases at J, with 12 bases between. The length of the CDR3 is 14 residues. CDR3 protein: CASSLDRGRDTQYF. The CDR3, as DNA: TGCGCCAGCAGCTTAGATAGGGGCCGAGATACGCAGTATTTT.

In this sample, this clonotype turned up many times. The chain has TRBV11-2 and TRBJ2-1; a possible D gene is TRBD2 (5 bases). CDR3 length: 17 amino acids. In germline, CDR1 is SGHAT, CDR2 FQNNGV. V was shortened by 5 bases and J by 2 bases, with 19 bases between the two germline ends. CDR3 bases: TGTGCCAGCAGCCCGACCCAGCCTAGCCGCCCCTACAATGAGCAGTTCTTC. Translated: CASSPTQPSRPYNEQFF. Based on the CDR3 plus reference TRBV11-2 and TRBJ2-1, the full variable domain is EAGVAQSPRYKIIEKRQSVAFWCNPISGHATLYWYQQILGQGPKLLIQFQNNGVVDDSQLPKDRFSAERLKGVDSTLKIQPAKLEDSAVYLCASSPTQPSRPYNEQFFGPGTRLTVL.

Only a few counts were recorded for this clonotype. This chain connects TRBV20-1 to TRBJ1-4, with TRBD1 identical over 8 bases. This CDR3 is 16 amino acids long. V lost 3 bases to trimming and J lost 7 bases; unmatched junction nucleotides: 13. Germline V gene data show CDR1 as DFQATT and CDR2 as SNEGSKA (reference sequence). CDR3 DNA: TGCAGTGCTAGTGGGCGGGGCGGACAGGGTCGTGAAAAACTGTTTTTT. Translated, it gives CSASGRGGQGREKLFF.

This clonotype was seen many times. The chain employs TRBV6-1 and TRBJ1-1, with 7 bases identical to TRBD1. CDR1 MNHNS and CDR2 SASEGT come from the germline V gene. This CDR3 contains 13 residues. V shed 0 bases, J shed 10 bases, and the junction held 5 bases outside the gene matches. Here the CDR3 reads CASSEADRRGAFF. The CDR3 DNA is TGTGCCAGCAGTGAAGCGGACAGGCGAGGAGCTTTCTTT.

V is TRBV30 and J is TRBJ2-7, with 8 bases identical to TRBD1. Per the germline V gene, CDR1 is GTSNPN and CDR2 is SVGIG (reference sequence). The CDR3 sequence is 13 residues long. The junction had 3 bases not matched to a gene; V was cut back by 4 bases and J by 1 base. The CDR3 loop is CAWTDRVSYEQYF. In DNA form, the CDR3 reads TGTGCCTGGACGGACAGGGTATCCTACGAGCAGTACTTC.

The chain is built from TRBV19 and TRBJ2-5, with D possibly TRBD1 on 6 matching bases. The CDR3 is made up of 13 amino acids. Trimming removed 9 bases at V and 4 bases at J, with 15 bases between. Per germline, CDR1 LNHDA and CDR2 SQIVND (reference sequence). This chain's CDR3 is CARNREPRETQYF. DNA of the CDR3: TGTGCCAGGAACAGGGAACCTCGAGAGACCCAGTACTTC. The variable domain in full, completed from reference TRBV19 and TRBJ2-5, reads DGGITQSPKYLFRKEGQNVTLSCEQNLNHDAMYWYRQDPGQGLRLIYYSQIVNDFQKGDIAEGYSVSREKKESFPLTVTSAQKNPTAFYLCARNREPRETQYFGPGTRLLVL.

V and J are TRBV18 and TRBJ1-2; 12 bases map to TRBD1. V dropped 6 bases and J dropped 4; count of bases not matched to a gene: 12. The CDR3 length is 17 residues. CDR1 KGHSH and CDR2 LQKENI come from the germline V gene. CDR3: CASSPKGTGGPSYGYTF. CDR3 nucleotide sequence: TGTGCCAGCTCCCCGAAAGGGACAGGGGGCCCGAGCTATGGCTACACCTTC.

This clonotype was seen only a few times. This may arise from a read error, as a much more abundant clone is one base away. The CDR3 loop reads CASSPWDACGYTF. Written as DNA, the CDR3 is TGTGCCAGCAGCCCTTGGGACGCCTGTGGCTACACCTTC. This rearrangement joins TRBV28 to TRBJ1-2; maybe TRBD1 (5 bases). Trimming took 6 bases from V and 7 from J, leaving 15 bases between them. CDR3 length equals 13 residues. The germline gives CDR1 MDHEN, CDR2 SYDVKM.

Points on this clonotype: A read error may explain this, as a much larger clone is one base away. V usage is TRBV2 and J usage is TRBJ2-1; D is perhaps TRBD1 (5 bases). The CDR3 covers 14 residues. The germline V gene has CDR1 SNHLY and CDR2 FYNNEI. V lost 2 bases and J lost 9, with 14 bases in between. The CDR3 DNA is TGTGCCAGCAGTGAATCTCTGATTGGGGCTGAGCAGTTCTTC. Protein: CASSESLIGAEQFF.

The V call is TRBV4-2, the J call TRBJ2-3, with TRBD1 matching over 7 bases. Germline trimming cut 1 base from V and 0 bases from J; bases unmatched to any gene: 13. Germline CDR1 LGHNA, CDR2 YNFKEQ. There are 19 residues in the CDR3. In DNA form, the CDR3 reads TGTGCCAGCAGCCAAGCAGGACGACAGGGCTCCTCTAGCACAGATACGCAGTATTTT. This translates into CASSQAGRQGSSSTDTQYF.

The chain is built from TRBV9 and TRBJ2-2, with 10 bases aligning to TRBD2. Trimming at V came to 0 bases and at J to 4 bases, leaving 9 bases not matched to a gene. The CDR3 has 18 residues. Germline values: CDR1 SGDLS, CDR2 YYNGEE. The CDR3 bases are TGTGCCAGCAGCGTAGGCTTTAGCGGGAGGTGGGGCACCGGGGAGCTGTTTTTT. It encodes CASSVGFSGRWGTGELFF.